This T cell receptor (beta chain) was documented in a study of cytomegalovirus exposure and HLA in healthy donors (TCRdb year 2017). Looking at the study overall: According to an earlier analysis of around 600 of the donors, about 180 million T cells yielded 90 million to 130 million unique TCR beta sequences and more than 250 Gb of sequence data. To decide whether each TCR beta V gene segment behaved as functional or pseudogenic, an earlier analysis of approximately 590 of the donors relied on high-throughput TCR beta sequencing. Besides the first cohort of roughly 660 subjects, a separate validation cohort made up of 90 to 150 different subjects was used. To predict cytomegalovirus infection status, the study combined high-throughput TCR immunosequencing, statistical association of individual TCRs with disease status, and machine learning. Every discovery cohort repertoire had been produced on one sequencing platform. Using immunosequencing, the study profiled T cell repertoires from some 670 subjects and related those repertoires to cytomegalovirus serostatus. Both class I and class II loci were covered by HLA typing, at four-digit resolution. Genome-wide SNP genotypes for about 60% of the roughly 700 donors were used in a later genetic analysis, which treated that subset as a discovery cohort. Donor age, sex, ethnicity and CMV serostatus were compiled together with the repertoire data. The later analysis used no new phenotypic data to find candidate immune exposures, relying instead on TCR beta sequences and their occurrence across donors. An early release covering roughly 600 HLA-typed donors comprised about 320 gigabases of sequencing data and some 79 million unique TCR sequences. The number of typed donors differed by locus: about 629-630 for A, B, C, DRB1 and DQB1; 522 for DQA1; over 600 for DPA1; and 400 to 480 for DPB1. Among the roughly 390 genotyped donors, about 83% belonged to the genetic ancestry cluster associated with self-reported Caucasian donors. In a later analysis, previously published TCR beta repertoires from fewer than 750 donors were re-analyzed and high-resolution HLA genotyping was added so that TCR occurrence patterns could be studied. Among roughly 370 genotyped donors of the cohort, an average of about 240,000 unique TCR beta nucleotide sequences were sequenced per donor, around a sixth of them non-productive. Five DR-DQ haplotypes were treated as single units for association and clustering because of strong linkage in the cohort. The study aimed to test whether signatures of past pathogen exposure could be identified by cataloging public T cell receptors.

Comment on this clone: The antigen it binds to is not known. No base quality values were provided; no much bigger clone lies one nucleotide off.

There are 14 amino acids in the CDR3, from cysteine to phenylalanine inclusive. The retained sequence is limited to the CDR3, 42 bases, with the frame set at the first base. CDR1 and CDR2, per the germline V gene (reference sequence), are LNHDA and SQIVND. V sheds 0 bases and J sheds 8 bases, leaving 13 bases between their ends. What the study reported, not specific to this receptor: Assigning TCR associations to individual alleles was difficult when HLA alleles, especially DR and DQ, strongly co-occurred. The authors suggested that the approach could potentially be generalized to other disease states and immunological phenotypes. A further reported finding was that TCR beta sequences accurately predicted the HLA-A and HLA-B alleles for most subjects in the first cohort. A group of highly shared sequence variants was considered likely to be a technical artifact of the sequencing pipeline. The 87-base-pair reads could not distinguish some IMGT-functional V segments, including TRBV6-2 and TRBV6-3, so those segments were excluded. Sequencing depth was assumed to be roughly uniform across donors in the presence/absence analyses, though that assumption may not hold. In a later analysis, HLA-associated TCR beta chains were found to be more clonally expanded and to have lower generation probabilities than equally common non-associated chains. In both the original and validation cohorts, the classifier was reported to diagnose cytomegalovirus status with high specificity and sensitivity. For the cohort, immune exposure information was limited to CMV serostatus. A later analysis reported that several top co-occurrence clusters appeared linked to parvovirus B19, influenza, CMV and Epstein-Barr virus. The cohort was sequenced for TCR beta chains only, and without alpha or paired-chain data the features that could be detected were limited. HLA typing was unavailable for some donors at each locus, so association tests used only the typed subset. In vitro tests confirmed that a few of the cytomegalovirus-associated TCR beta chains recognize cytomegalovirus antigens. A later analysis found that most CMV-associated TCR beta chains appeared HLA-restricted, with HLA associations seemingly driven largely by CMV exposure. At a false discovery rate of 0.05, a later analysis linked 16,951 TCR beta sequences to specific HLA alleles. In the study, approximately 150 TCR beta chains were listed as associated with cytomegalovirus. Linkage disequilibrium might explain the correlated functional status among segregating V segments, but an unknown experimental factor could not be ruled out. In a later analysis, the rate of TCR association differed among HLA loci, with DRB1 alleles having the most associated TCRs and HLA-C alleles having the fewest. A later genetic analysis associated a missense DCLRE1C variant with V-gene and J-gene trimming of TCR beta chains, and an independent cohort replicated the association. Most TCR sequences were observed very rarely across donors, whereas some public TCRs were present in many individuals. Over 15 rarely observed V segments, including chromosome 9 orphons, were excluded from the earlier analysis of several hundred of the donors because counts were too low. In a later genetic analysis, fewer N-insertions in productive TCRs were reported among donors in an Asian-associated ancestry cluster than the roughly 700-donor mean. In an earlier analysis of 587 of the donors, most TCR beta V segments appeared in productive rearrangements about 87% or about 30% of the time, broadly matching IMGT annotations.

The cohort comprised around 690 healthy bone marrow donors. All cohort members were sampled while nominally healthy, although unrecorded immune exposures were likely present. The donor tested CMV seropositive, placing the donor among the 289 seropositive members of the cohort. A peripheral blood sample was provided by each donor, and peripheral blood mononuclear cells were used for TCR beta sequencing. The Qiagen DNeasy Blood Extraction Kit was used to extract genomic DNA from the blood cell samples. Library prep was done by the immunoSEQ multiplex PCR assay. For the multiplex PCR, a mixture combining 60 forward primers for TCR Vbeta segments and 13 reverse primers for TCR Jbeta segments was used. A multiplex PCR assay on genomic DNA amplified the CDR3 region of rearranged TCR beta genes. On the Illumina HiSeq System, the amplified TCR beta libraries were sequenced as 87-base-pair reads. The authors' analysis ran thus. A later analysis tallied 70 million to 100 million unique TCR beta chains across the 666 repertoires, and around 12 million of those chains were shared by two or more donors. Raw reads were error-corrected and collapsed into unique sequences by a nearest-neighbor algorithm in which closely related sequences were merged to remove PCR and sequencing errors. Alignment of CDR3 sequences to IMGT reference sequences was used to assign V, D and J gene segments. Each retained sequence needed at least a six-nucleotide match to both a V gene segment and a J gene segment. A rearrangement counted as productive if the CDR3 had no stop codons and remained in frame with V and J, and every other rearrangement counted as non-productive. Following IMGT convention, CDR3 was defined as the stretch from the second conserved V-encoded cysteine to the conserved J-encoded phenylalanine. The earlier analysis of about 590 of the donors excluded sequences that lacked an unambiguous match to a single V gene segment. In an earlier analysis of 587 of the donors, a V segment was called functional when productive rearrangements were above 56.7%, and segregating when the standard deviation between donors exceeded 5%. To diagnose cytomegalovirus status from the catalog of TCR beta chain sequences, a statistical classification framework was built. A later analysis assigned V and J genes by comparing TCR nucleotide sequences with IMGT/GENE-DB human TR gene sequences. A later analysis assigned CDR3 sequences and most-parsimonious VDJ recombination scenarios with the TCRdist pipeline. In a later analysis, each TCR beta chain was defined by its CDR3 amino acid sequence together with its V-gene family, and reads without a unique V-gene family were excluded. In a later analysis, 450 to 600 highly shared, low-generation-probability nucleotide sequences were removed to address suspected cross-contamination and a sequencing artifact. A later analysis calculated a clonal expansion index for each public chain from normalized within-repertoire ranks of inferred template counts. Generation probabilities in a later analysis came from a VDJ recombination model fitted to out-of-frame rearrangements, and those results were checked against IGoR. Hypergeometric tests were used in a later analysis to score TCR-TCR, TCR-HLA and TCR-CMV co-occurrence, with a repertoire-size bias correction applied to the TCR pairs. In a later analysis, false discovery rates were estimated by permuting HLA or CMV assignments 20 times. In a later analysis, co-occurring TCRs were grouped using DBSCAN, and TCRdist sequence similarity was added for clustering within HLA-allele-positive subsets. Repertoires with fewer than 30,000 or more than 120,000 public chains, plus five repertoires with anomalous nucleotide sharing, were excluded from co-occurrence clustering. What TCRdb holds here is the immuneACCESS table cut down to in-frame rearrangements. Part of the clones is not present; checked against another copy, under half of the missing clones reflect an unresolved V gene, and the others are unexplained. The DNA was the basis for D and trimming; V, J and clone size are from that table. In this sample the table shows 100,000 to 150,000 clones, 77% of which occur a single time. 5.8% of the sample comes from the top ten.

The sequence was collected from a man aged 18-30 years in good health and CMV-seropositive. This receptor chain uses TRBV19 and TRBJ1-1; the D gene cannot be resolved reliably. Material: PBMCs. The encoded CDR3 is CASSIDRAGSEAFF. The DNA sequence is given as TGTGCCAGTAGTATAGATCGGGCGGGTTCGGAAGCTTTCTTT.